The clone carrying this TCR beta chain was counted between two and nine times. The antigen remains unidentified. This record belongs to a study of cytomegalovirus exposure and HLA in healthy donors. As for the donors, each was a healthy bone marrow donor. PCR primers comprised 60 Vbeta and 13 Jbeta primers. Sequencing was performed with immunoSEQ multiplex PCR; in TCRdb, only in-frame clones are kept and a portion is missing. Among 200,000 or so clones, approximately 85% were seen once, and the ten largest hold 6.5%. With 0 bases removed from V and 8 bases from J, the gap between germline ends came to 16 bases. The CDR3 covers 15 residues. CDR1 and CDR2 (germline): MNHEY, SVGAGI. Study findings and constraints: TCR beta sequences reportedly predicted most subjects' HLA-A and HLA-B alleles accurately. Associated with HLA alleles at 0.05 false discovery rate in a later analysis were approximately 17,000 TCR beta sequences.

This receptor was obtained from a woman aged 50 to 60 in good health and CMV-seropositive. Sequenced material: PBMCs. This sequence joins TRBV6-5 and TRBJ1-2; D is possibly TRBD1 (5 bases). For the CDR3, the DNA is TGTGCCAGCAGTTACTCCGACAGCGACCTTCGCGGCTACACCTTC. Translating gives CASSYSDSDLRGYTF.